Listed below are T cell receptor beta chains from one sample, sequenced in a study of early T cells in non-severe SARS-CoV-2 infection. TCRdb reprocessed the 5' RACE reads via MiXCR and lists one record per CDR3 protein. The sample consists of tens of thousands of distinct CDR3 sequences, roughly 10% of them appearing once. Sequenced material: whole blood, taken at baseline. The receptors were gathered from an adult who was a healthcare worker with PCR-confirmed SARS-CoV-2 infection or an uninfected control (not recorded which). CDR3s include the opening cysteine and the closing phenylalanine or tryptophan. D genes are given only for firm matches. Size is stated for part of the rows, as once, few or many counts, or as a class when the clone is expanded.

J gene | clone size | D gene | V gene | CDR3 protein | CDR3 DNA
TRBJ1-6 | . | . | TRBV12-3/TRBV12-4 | CASSFPGQSPLHF | TGTGCCAGCAGTTTTCCAGGTCAATCACCCCTCCACTTT
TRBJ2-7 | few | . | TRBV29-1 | CSVVGRHSSYEQYF | TGCAGCGTTGTGGGGAGACATAGCTCCTACGAGCAGTACTTC
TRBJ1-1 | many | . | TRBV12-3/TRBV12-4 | CASSLAGGQTEAFF | TGTGCCAGCAGTTTAGCCGGGGGTCAAACTGAAGCTTTCTTT
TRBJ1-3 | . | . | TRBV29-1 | CSVEDRGTIYF | TGCAGCGTTGAAGACAGGGGAACCATATATTTT
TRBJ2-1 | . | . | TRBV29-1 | CSVVRAADEQFF | TGCAGCGTTGTAAGAGCGGCAGATGAGCAGTTCTTC
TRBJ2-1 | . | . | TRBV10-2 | CASSEARGYTEEQFF | TGCGCCAGCAGTGAGGCTCGGGGGTACACAGAAGAGCAGTTCTTC
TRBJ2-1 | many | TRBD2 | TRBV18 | CASLTSGMSEQFF | TGTGCCAGCCTGACTAGCGGGATGAGTGAGCAGTTCTTC
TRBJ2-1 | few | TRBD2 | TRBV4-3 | CASSQVAGGNSYNEQFF | TGCGCCAGCAGCCAGGTAGCGGGAGGCAACTCCTACAATGAGCAGTTCTTC
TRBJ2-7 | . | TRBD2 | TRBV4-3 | CASSHGAGGTYEQYF | TGCGCCAGCAGCCATGGAGCGGGAGGTACCTACGAGCAGTACTTC
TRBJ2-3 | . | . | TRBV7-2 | CASSRGASDTQYF | TGTGCCAGCAGCCGGGGGGCATCAGATACGCAGTATTTT
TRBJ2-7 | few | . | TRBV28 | CASSFHPNYEQYF | TGTGCCAGCAGTTTCCACCCGAACTACGAGCAGTACTTC
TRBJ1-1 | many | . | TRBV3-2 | CASSQGTSTEAFF | TGTGCCAGCAGCCAAGGAACATCCACTGAAGCTTTCTTT
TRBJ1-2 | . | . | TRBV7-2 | CASSPSTKADGYTF | TGTGCCAGCAGCCCGAGTACGAAGGCCGATGGCTACACCTTC
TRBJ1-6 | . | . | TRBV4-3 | CASSQLEGSPLHF | TGCGCCAGCAGCCAGTTAGAGGGTTCACCCCTCCACTTT
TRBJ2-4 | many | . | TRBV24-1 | CATSAPGAKNIQYF | TGTGCCACCAGTGCCCCGGGGGCCAAAAACATTCAGTACTTC
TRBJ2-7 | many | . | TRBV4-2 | CASSQGPPSTYEQYF | TGTGCCAGCAGCCAAGGTCCCCCCTCCACCTACGAGCAGTACTTC
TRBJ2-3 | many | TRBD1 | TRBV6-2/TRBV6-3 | CASSWGTVSTDTQYF | TGTGCCAGCAGTTGGGGGACAGTTAGCACAGATACGCAGTATTTT
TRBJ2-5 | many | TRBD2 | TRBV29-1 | CSVGGGQETQYF | TGCAGCGTTGGGGGGGGCCAAGAGACCCAGTACTTC
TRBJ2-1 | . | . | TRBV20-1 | CSARAAVQNEQFF | TGCAGTGCTAGAGCGGCAGTTCAGAATGAGCAGTTCTTC
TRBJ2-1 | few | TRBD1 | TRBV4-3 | CASSQDLRQGGLHEQFF | TGCGCCAGCAGCCAAGATCTTCGACAGGGCGGACTCCATGAGCAGTTCTTC
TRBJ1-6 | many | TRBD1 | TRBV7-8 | CASSLTPNRGDNSPLHF | TGTGCCAGCAGCTTAACGCCAAACAGGGGGGATAATTCACCCCTCCACTTT
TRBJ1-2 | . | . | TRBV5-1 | CASSLADNSYGYTF | TGCGCCAGCAGCTTGGCGGACAACTCCTATGGCTACACCTTC
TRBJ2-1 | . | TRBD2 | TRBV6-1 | CASSPGLAGDSYNEQFF | TGTGCCAGCAGCCCCGGACTAGCGGGGGACTCCTACAATGAGCAGTTCTTC
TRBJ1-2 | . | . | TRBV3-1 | CASSQVSSGYTF | TGTGCCAGCAGCCAAGTTTCTAGTGGCTACACCTTC
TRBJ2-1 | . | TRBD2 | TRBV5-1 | CASYKRSSGGYHNEQFF | TGCGCCAGCTACAAACGGTCTAGCGGGGGGTACCACAATGAGCAGTTCTTC
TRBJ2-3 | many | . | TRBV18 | CASSPPNAAYSTDTQYF | TGTGCCAGCTCACCCCCCAATGCAGCGTATAGCACAGATACGCAGTATTTT
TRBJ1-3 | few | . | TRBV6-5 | CASSYSRGRHTIYF | TGTGCCAGCAGTTACTCCCGGGGGAGGCACACCATATATTTT
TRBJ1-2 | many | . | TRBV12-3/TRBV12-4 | CASSRQGDYGYTF | TGTGCCAGCAGTCGTCAGGGCGACTATGGCTACACCTTC
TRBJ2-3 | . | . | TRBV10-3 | CAISDKGRYTDTQYF | TGTGCCATCAGTGACAAGGGACGGTACACAGATACGCAGTATTTT
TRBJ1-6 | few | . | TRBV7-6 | CASRQGTGGYSYNSPLHF | TGTGCCAGCAGGCAAGGGACCGGAGGGTACTCCTATAATTCACCCCTCCACTTT
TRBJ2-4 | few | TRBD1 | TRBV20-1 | CSATGTGGKSKNIQYF | TGCAGTGCCACCGGGACAGGGGGCAAGTCCAAAAACATTCAGTACTTC
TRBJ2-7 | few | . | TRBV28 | CASSLDRKPYEQYF | TGTGCCAGCAGTTTAGACAGGAAACCCTACGAGCAGTACTTC
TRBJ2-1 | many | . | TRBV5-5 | CASSLMTGYNEQFF | TGTGCCAGCAGCCTGATGACAGGTTACAATGAGCAGTTCTTC
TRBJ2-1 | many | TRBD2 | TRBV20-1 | CSARGLAGGIDHEQFF | TGCAGTGCGCGGGGACTAGCGGGAGGCATAGACCATGAGCAGTTCTTC
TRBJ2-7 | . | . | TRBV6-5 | CASSTTGRTYEQYF | TGTGCCAGCAGTACAACGGGCCGTACCTACGAGCAGTACTTC
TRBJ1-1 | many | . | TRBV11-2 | CASSLDWGNRNTEAFF | TGTGCCAGCAGCTTAGATTGGGGCAACCGGAACACTGAAGCTTTCTTT
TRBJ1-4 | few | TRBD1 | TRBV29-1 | CSVGQGTTTNEKLFF | TGCAGCGTTGGACAGGGGACAACAACTAATGAAAAACTGTTTTTT
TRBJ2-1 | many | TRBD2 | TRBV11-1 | CASSLRLAGVVNEQFF | TGTGCCAGCAGCTTACGCCTAGCGGGAGTGGTGAATGAGCAGTTCTTC
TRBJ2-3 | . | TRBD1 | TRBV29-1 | CSVLGGQGVTDTQYF | TGCAGCGTCCTGGGGGGACAGGGGGTGACAGATACGCAGTATTTT
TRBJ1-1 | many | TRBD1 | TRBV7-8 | CASSIRTGITEAFF | TGTGCCAGCAGCATAAGGACAGGGATCACTGAAGCTTTCTTT
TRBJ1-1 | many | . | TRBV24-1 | CATRGRGDTEAFF | TGTGCCACCAGAGGCAGGGGAGACACTGAAGCTTTCTTT
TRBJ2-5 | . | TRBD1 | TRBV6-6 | CASTHRTGQETQYF | TGTGCCAGCACCCACCGGACAGGTCAAGAGACCCAGTACTTC
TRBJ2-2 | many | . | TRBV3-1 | CASSQVRVGGELFF | TGTGCCAGCAGCCAAGTTCGGGTAGGCGGGGAGCTGTTTTTT
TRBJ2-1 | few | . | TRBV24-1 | CATSDLLGRGSYNEQFF | TGTGCCACCAGTGATTTGCTAGGGCGCGGCTCCTACAATGAGCAGTTCTTC
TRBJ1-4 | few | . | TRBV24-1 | CATSDFGDTAEKLFF | TGTGCCACCAGTGATTTTGGAGACACGGCTGAAAAACTGTTTTTT
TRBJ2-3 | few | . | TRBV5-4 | CASSWGSTTDTQYF | TGTGCCAGCAGCTGGGGTTCGACCACAGATACGCAGTATTTT
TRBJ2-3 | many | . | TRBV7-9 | CASSPGPGGMHTQYF | TGTGCCAGCAGCCCGGGGCCCGGGGGTATGCATACGCAGTATTTT
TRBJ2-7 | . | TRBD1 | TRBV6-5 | CASSYRRDSSYEQYF | TGTGCCAGCAGTTACCGAAGGGACAGCTCCTACGAGCAGTACTTC
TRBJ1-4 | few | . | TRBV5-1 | CASSRASNEKLFF | TGCGCCAGCAGTCGGGCTTCTAATGAAAAACTGTTTTTT
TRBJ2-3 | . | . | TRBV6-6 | CASSSPGRAADTQYF | TGTGCCAGCAGTTCACCCGGGCGGGCCGCAGATACGCAGTATTTT
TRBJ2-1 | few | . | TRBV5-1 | CASSTSNYNEQFF | TGCGCCAGCAGTACCTCCAATTACAATGAGCAGTTCTTC
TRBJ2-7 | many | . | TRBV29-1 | CSVGTTWSEQYF | TGCAGCGTCGGGACCACATGGAGCGAGCAGTACTTC
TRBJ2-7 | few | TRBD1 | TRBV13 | CASSLRQGIYEQYF | TGTGCCAGCAGCTTGCGACAGGGTATCTACGAGCAGTACTTC
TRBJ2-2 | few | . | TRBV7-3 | CASKGGANTGELFF | TGTGCCAGCAAGGGCGGAGCGAACACCGGGGAGCTGTTTTTT
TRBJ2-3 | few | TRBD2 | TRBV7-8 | CASQKRREAGGTQYF | TGTGCCAGCCAGAAAAGGCGGGAGGCCGGGGGTACGCAGTATTTT
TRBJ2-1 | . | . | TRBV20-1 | CSARRGTVLNNEQFF | TGCAGTGCTAGACGCGGGACAGTCCTAAACAATGAGCAGTTCTTC
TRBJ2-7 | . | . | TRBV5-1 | CASSTWGSYEQYF | TGCGCCAGCAGCACCTGGGGGTCCTACGAGCAGTACTTC
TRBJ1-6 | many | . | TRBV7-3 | CASSLATGSPLHF | TGTGCCAGCAGCTTAGCCACCGGTTCACCCCTCCACTTT
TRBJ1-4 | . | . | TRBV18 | CASSMDIKYEKLFF | TGTGCCAGCTCGATGGACATTAAGTATGAAAAACTGTTTTTT